This T cell receptor (beta chain) was captured in a study of T cells in Graves' hyperthyroidism and ophthalmopathy. The source material, RNA transcripts, was used to amplify TCR beta CDR3 regions. Using the HTBI primer set, a first-round RT-PCR was run on the TCR CDR3. Via MiXCR, TCRdb re-called the multiplex PCR reads, giving one row per CDR3 protein. Here the sample spans hundreds of thousands of distinct CDR3 sequences, 38% being singletons. Trimming left V 6 bases short and J 4 bases short, with 15 bases between. Germline CDR1 is SGHVS and CDR2 is FQNEAQ. The CDR3 has 15 amino acids. Newly diagnosed hyperthyroidism patients aged 18 to 65 years had disease lasting under 2 months. This clonotype was detected only a few times.

The TCR was taken from a man younger than 35 with Graves' hyperthyroidism. The gene calls are TRBV7-8 and TRBJ2-2; tentatively, D is TRBD2 (5 bases). The material sequenced was blood. CDR3 region: CASSFSGGGTGELFF. In DNA, the CDR3 is TGTGCCAGCAGTTTTTCCGGAGGCGGCACCGGGGAGCTGTTTTTT.